The clone carrying this TCR beta chain was seen only once. Its antigen remains unidentified. Stated time point: week 5, during vaccination. Every single dose of the vaccine, 300 ug of mutant IDH1 20-mer peptide, came with topical imiquimod. Trimming shortened V by 0 bases and J by 5 bases, and 5 bases separated the two germline ends. The length of the CDR3 is 12 residues. Germline CDR1 is SGHRS and CDR2 is YFSETQ. The sample originates from a study of a mutant IDH1 vaccine in newly diagnosed glioma. Across the study: Weeks 1, 3, 5, 7, 11, 15, 19 and 23 were when patients received their eight vaccinations. Vaccines were first given 4-6 weeks after radiotherapy alone, or with temozolomide cycles. Sex distribution of treated patients was around 62% male and roughly 38% female; mean age was about 40 years. The therapy given earlier, which was standard therapy, consisted of radiotherapy, temozolomide, or both, and most of the patients received both.

The repertoire was sequenced with immunoSEQ multiplex PCR; TCRdb's copy has only in-frame clones and lacks some. The sample lists 39,000 or so clones, around three quarters seen once, with 5.5% in the top ten. Sequenced material: PBMCs, taken from a glioma patient whose treatment included an IDH1 peptide vaccine. The TCR comes from a man aged 35-49 years with glioma. The V and J genes are TRBV5-1 and TRBJ2-5; D not resolved. This chain's CDR3 is CASSLAEETQYF. CDR3 DNA sequence: TGCGCCAGCAGCTTGGCCGAGGAGACCCAGTACTTC.